The 8 T cell receptor beta chains below were found in one sample sequenced in a study of response to subunit inactivated influenza vaccine. TCRdb fed the RT-PCR reads into MiXCR, producing one record per CDR3 protein. The sample consists of about 650,000 distinct CDR3 sequences, 15% to 18% of them appearing once. Here the sequenced sample was PBMCs from blood, taken 11 to 12 days after vaccination. The receptor source for this set is a man aged 50-60 years who received an inactivated influenza vaccine.

This clonotype has just a few counts. The chain links TRBV4-2 to TRBJ2-2; 9 nucleotides line up with TRBD2. Per the germline V gene, CDR1 is LGHNA and CDR2 is YNFKEQ. V lost 1 base, J lost 7 bases, and 7 bases stayed unmatched. This CDR3 comprises 16 residues. The CDR3 loop reads CASSQVAGGPVGELFF. DNA of the CDR3: TGTGCCAGCAGCCAAGTTGCGGGAGGGCCGGTCGGGGAGCTGTTTTTT.

This chain uses TRBV2 with TRBJ2-1; the D is unclear. The CDR3 loop spans 14 amino acids. Germline CDR1 is SNHLY and CDR2 is FYNNEI. V was cut by 7 bases and J by 3 bases, with 13 bases left in between. CDR3 amino acids: CASKIHYLYNEQFF. The CDR3 DNA follows: TGTGCCAGCAAAATTCACTACCTCTACAATGAGCAGTTCTTC.

This chain connects TRBV4-1 to TRBJ2-1; either TRBD1 or TRBD2 may supply D (6 bases each). The ends were cut back, 1 base at V and 0 bases at J, with 22 bases in the middle. The CDR3 is 20 residues long. Germline values: CDR1 MGHRA, CDR2 YSYEKL. As DNA, the CDR3 is TGCGCCAGCAGCCAAGGGGAGCAAGGCAGGGGAGGAGGCTCCTACAATGAGCAGTTCTTC. As protein: CASSQGEQGRGGGSYNEQFF.

The chain is built from TRBV5-6 and TRBJ1-1; D remains ambiguous. Germline lookup yields CDR1 SGHDT and CDR2 YYEEEE. This CDR3 spans 13 amino acids. V was shortened by 6 bases and J by 1 base, with 10 bases between the two germline ends. The CDR3 reads CASTLAGNTEAFF. In DNA, the CDR3 is TGTGCCAGCACGCTGGCGGGGAACACTGAAGCTTTCTTT.

This clonotype has a count of ten or more. The V and J genes are TRBV7-9 and TRBJ2-1; D gene unclear. Trimming removed 2 bases from V and 8 bases from J, with 19 bases in between. The CDR3 covers 16 residues. CDR1 is SEHNR, CDR2 FQNEAQ, per germline (reference sequence). The CDR3 protein is CASSLTQNLPLHEQFF. In DNA form, the CDR3 reads TGTGCCAGCAGCTTAACTCAGAACCTACCTCTTCATGAGCAGTTCTTC.

V gene TRBV5-1 combines with J gene TRBJ2-3; 7 bases are a match to TRBD2. Per the germline V gene, CDR1 is SGHRS and CDR2 is YFSETQ. V lost 5 bases to trimming and J lost 4 bases; unmatched junction nucleotides: 7. The CDR3 contains 14 residues. The CDR3 DNA reads as TGCGCCAGCAGTCAGGCGGGAGCGGCAGATACGCAGTATTTT. Protein: CASSQAGAADTQYF.

In this sample, this clonotype turned up a few times. The chain employs TRBV12-3 or TRBV12-4 and TRBJ1-1; TRBD1 matches at 7 bases. This CDR3 spans 15 amino acids. The trim removed 4 bases at V and 1 base at J, leaving 6 bases unmatched. CDR3 in amino acids: CASSSETGTNTEAFF. CDR3 nucleotide sequence: TGTGCCAGCAGTTCCGAGACAGGGACGAACACTGAAGCTTTCTTT.

This clonotype was detected only a few times. The genes are TRBV12-3 or TRBV12-4 and TRBJ1-1; D ambiguous. The CDR3 has 13 residues. V lost 6 bases and J lost 2, with 10 bases in between. DNA for the CDR3: TGTGCCAGCAGGCATACGTTAAACACTGAAGCTTTCTTT. It translates to CASRHTLNTEAFF.